The 21 T cell receptor beta chains given below trace back to one sample, sequenced in a study of immune evolution from preneoplasia to lung adenocarcinoma. Libraries were prepared by immunoSEQ multiplex PCR; TCRdb keeps only in-frame clonotypes and omits some of them. The sample shows some 11,000 clones, around 79% of them seen only once. The sample taken for sequencing was FFPE minimally invasive lung adenocarcinoma tissue. All receptors come from a person aged 60 to 80 with lung adenocarcinoma.

This sequence joins TRBV28 and TRBJ1-5; D gene ambiguous. The CDR3 extends over 12 amino acids. The V end was cut by 3 bases, the J end by 4 bases, with 4 bases between. Germline CDR1 MDHEN, CDR2 SYDVKM. The chain's CDR3 is CASSLVNQPQHF. In nucleotides, the CDR3 is TGTGCCAGCAGTTTGGTGAATCAGCCCCAGCATTTT.

V is TRBV15 and J is TRBJ1-3; tentative D call: TRBD1 (5 bases). CDR3 length equals 17 residues. V lost 0 bases and J 3 bases, leaving 15 bases between the germline ends. The germline gives CDR1 LNHNV, CDR2 YYDKDF (reference sequence). The CDR3 sequence is CATSREGGRSSGNTIYF. DNA for the CDR3: TGTGCCACCAGCAGAGAGGGGGGAAGGTCCAGTGGAAACACCATATATTTT. Full variable domain (outside the CDR3, taken from reference TRBV15 and TRBJ1-3): DAMVIQNPRYQVTQFGKPVTLSCSQTLNHNVMYWYQQKSSQAPKLLFHYYDKDFNNEADTPDNFQSRRPNTSFCFLDIRSPGLGDTAMYLCATSREGGRSSGNTIYFGEGSWLTVV.

The rearrangement uses TRBV7-9 and TRBJ1-1; D remains unclear. Trimming pared 0 bases from V and 0 bases from J, leaving 8 bases between. Germline V gene data show CDR1 as SEHNR and CDR2 as FQNEAQ (reference sequence). The CDR3 totals 15 residues. The chain's CDR3 is CASSLAVDMNTEAFF. The DNA of the CDR3 is TGTGCCAGCAGCTTAGCCGTGGATATGAACACTGAAGCTTTCTTT.

The rearrangement joins TRBV7-9 to TRBJ2-5; D is uncertain. The germline gives CDR1 SEHNR, CDR2 FQNEAQ (reference sequence). The CDR3 has 11 residues. V lost 5 bases and J lost 0, with 1 base in between. The CDR3 nucleotides are TGTGCCAGCAGCAACCAAGAGACCCAGTACTTC. Encoded protein: CASSNQETQYF.

The rearrangement joins TRBV7-8 to TRBJ2-7; D call uncertain. CDR3 size: 13 residues. Germline CDR1 SGHVS, CDR2 FQNEAQ. The V end lost 5 bases, the J end lost 3 bases, and 11 bases lay between the germline ends. In DNA form, the CDR3 reads TGTGCCAGCAGCCTCTTAGTTAACTACGAGCAGTACTTC. Residues: CASSLLVNYEQYF.

J is TRBJ2-5 and V is TRBV6-1; unclear D gene. This CDR3 has 15 amino acids. The V end was cut by 5 bases, the J end by 0 bases, with 13 bases between. CDR1 and CDR2 from the germline V gene are MNHNS and SASEGT. CDR3 coding DNA: TGTGCCAGCAGTTTCTGGACGGATCACCAAGAGACCCAGTACTTC. Translating it yields CASSFWTDHQETQYF.

This clone appeared a few times. The sample holds other DNA sequences that translate to the same CDR3. CDR3 nucleotides: TGTGCCAGCAGCGTATCGATTCAGACTGAAGCTTTCTTT. This translates into CASSVSIQTEAFF. This chain uses TRBV6-4 with TRBJ1-1; D not certain. CDR3 length equals 13 residues. Trimming took off 6 bases at V and 5 bases at J, with 13 bases between the two ends. Germline-derived CDR1 and CDR2 are MRHNA and SNTAGT.

The CDR3 DNA follows: TGTGCCAGCAGGGATCGTATCACTGAAGCTTTCTTT. Translating gives CASRDRITEAFF. The rearrangement uses TRBV2 and TRBJ1-1; D unresolved. Germline V CDR1 and CDR2: SNHLY, FYNNEI. The CDR3 spans 12 residues. V was shortened by 6 bases and J by 4 bases, with 9 bases between the two germline ends.

The rearrangement links TRBV6-6 to TRBJ2-7; 10 bases align to TRBD2. The length of the CDR3 is 13 residues. With 8 bases clipped from V and 6 bases from J, the junction kept 7 bases outside the gene matches. The germline V gene has CDR1 MNHNY and CDR2 SVGAGI (reference sequence). DNA for the CDR3: TGTGCCAGCGGGCTAGCGGGAGTCGTCGAGCAGTACTTC. Its translation: CASGLAGVVEQYF.

The chain recombines TRBV10-3 with TRBJ2-1; 9 bases agree with TRBD2. V was clipped by 4 bases and J by 8 bases; unmatched bases: 6. Germline CDR1 ENHRY, CDR2 SYGVKD. The CDR3 extends over 14 amino acids. CDR3 loop: CAISARAGGDEQFF. The CDR3 coding sequence is TGTGCCATCAGTGCTAGAGCGGGAGGAGATGAGCAGTTCTTC.

This chain connects TRBV18 to TRBJ1-4; D gene uncertain. Germline CDR1 is KGHSH and CDR2 is LQKENI. Trimming cost V 3 bases and J 0 bases, with 5 bases left between them. The CDR3 covers 14 residues. CDR3 sequence reads: CASSPGATNEKLFF. For the CDR3, the DNA is TGTGCCAGCTCACCGGGCGCAACTAATGAAAAACTGTTTTTT.

The CDR3, as DNA: TGTGCCAGCCGCCGGGACAGGGGTCACGAGCAGTACTTC. This translates into CASRRDRGHEQYF. The J gene is TRBJ2-7, the V gene TRBV6-5; 10 positions match TRBD1. This CDR3 has 13 residues. The germline V gene encodes CDR1 MNHEY and CDR2 SVGAGI. V was clipped by 8 bases and J by 5 bases; unmatched bases: 6.

This clone appeared a few times. This sequence joins TRBV7-9 and TRBJ2-5; D perhaps matches TRBD2 (5 bases). The CDR3 contains 13 residues. V was trimmed by 5 bases and J by 4 bases, leaving 11 bases between them. Germline V CDR1 and CDR2: SEHNR, FQNEAQ (reference sequence). CDR3 in DNA: TGTGCCAGCAGCGCGACTACCGGAGAGACCCAGTACTTC. It specifies CASSATTGETQYF.

The V and J genes are TRBV6-5 and TRBJ1-2; D ambiguous. The V and J ends lost 0 bases and 8 bases respectively, with 10 bases between them. This CDR3 is 13 amino acids long. The germline V gene encodes CDR1 MNHEY and CDR2 SVGAGI. CDR3 amino acids: CASSYSGYGGYTF. In DNA form, the CDR3 reads TGTGCCAGCAGTTACTCGGGGTATGGAGGCTACACCTTC.

The V and J genes are TRBV12-5 and TRBJ1-5, with TRBD1 identical over 8 bases. CDR1 is LGHNT and CDR2 is FRNRAP in the germline V gene. CDR3 length: 14 residues. With 6 bases clipped from V and 7 bases from J, the junction kept 8 bases outside the gene matches. The chain's CDR3 is CASGPDREGQPQHF. The CDR3 nucleotides read TGTGCTAGTGGACCGGACAGGGAGGGGCAGCCCCAGCATTTT.

The CDR3 spells CASSQDRGPSYEQYF. CDR3 sequence (DNA): TGCGCCAGCAGCCAAGATAGGGGCCCCTCCTACGAGCAGTACTTC. J is TRBJ2-7 and V is TRBV4-1; perhaps TRBD1 as D (5 bases). CDR1 and CDR2 from the germline V gene are MGHRA and YSYEKL. The V and J ends lost 0 bases and 0 bases respectively, with 9 bases between them. This CDR3 has 15 residues.

This sequence joins TRBV27 and TRBJ1-2; D uncertain. Deletions cut 8 bases from V and 4 bases from J, with 14 bases between. The CDR3 is made up of 13 amino acids. Per the germline V gene, CDR1 is MNHEY and CDR2 is SMNVEV (reference sequence). The CDR3 protein is CASAVGMAYGYTF. DNA for the CDR3: TGTGCCAGCGCTGTCGGGATGGCCTATGGCTACACCTTC.

The chain employs TRBV5-8 and TRBJ1-1; 8 nucleotides match TRBD1. This CDR3 contains 15 residues. Looked up from germline, CDR1 is SGHTS and CDR2 is YDEGEE. J lost 3 bases, V lost 5 bases, and 9 bases had no gene match. CDR3 protein: CASSWGQVGDTEAFF. In nucleotides, the CDR3 is TGTGCCAGCAGTTGGGGACAGGTCGGTGACACTGAAGCTTTCTTT.

The chain employs TRBV28 and TRBJ1-5; 10 bases align to TRBD1. Trimming took 4 bases from V and 3 from J; bases not matched to a gene: 3. CDR1 MDHEN and CDR2 SYDVKM come from the germline V gene. The CDR3 loop spans 15 amino acids. CDR3 DNA sequence: TGTGCCAGCAGTTCCGGACAGGGGGACAATCAGCCCCAGCATTTT. Its protein product is CASSSGQGDNQPQHF.

J is TRBJ2-5 and V is TRBV7-2; 7 bases agree with TRBD1. The CDR3 sequence is 15 residues long. CDR1 is SGHTA and CDR2 is FQGNSA in the germline V gene. V shed 4 bases, J shed 1 base, and the junction held 6 bases outside the gene matches. CDR3 DNA sequence: TGTGCCAGCAGCTGGGGAGACAGGGCCCAAGAGACCCAGTACTTC. Translated, it gives CASSWGDRAQETQYF.

V is TRBV11-2 and J is TRBJ2-2, with TRBD2 matching over 10 bases. Looked up from germline, CDR1 is SGHAT and CDR2 is FQNNGV. The CDR3 totals 15 residues. V trimming: 9 bases; J trimming: 0 bases; junction bases outside the gene matches: 4. The CDR3 here is CASGTSVANTGELFF. The CDR3 DNA reads TGTGCCAGTGGGACTAGCGTAGCGAACACCGGGGAGCTGTTTTTT.